The 24 T cell receptor beta chains presented below share a single source sample, sequenced in a study of CD8+CD57+ T cells in acquired aplastic anemia. Both TCR beta VDJ combination and CDR3 sequence profiling were carried out. Genomic DNA was the template for this profiling. TCRdb independently ran MiXCR on the reads; one entry per CDR3 protein. The sample has about half a million distinct CDR3 sequences; over 25% are singletons. Patients picked for sequencing had shown CD8+CD57+ cell expansion detected by flow cytometry. Sequencing input: sorted CD4+, CD8+, or CD8+CD57+ T cells (not recorded which) from PBMCs. Every receptor here comes from a human donor with aplastic anemia.

Turning to this clonotype: This may be a read error: a much more frequent sequence differs by one nucleotide. The chain joins TRBV4-3 to TRBJ1-5; no firm D call. The CDR3 runs to 13 residues. The germline V gene has CDR1 LGHNA and CDR2 YSLEER. CDR3 DNA sequence: TGCGCCAGCAACCAAGCCCTGGATCAGCCCCAGCATTTT. Its protein product is CASNQALDQPQHF.

Of note for this clonotype: A much bigger clone sits one base away, suggesting this may be a read error. The chain has TRBV11-2 and TRBJ1-6; D gene uncertain. Germline V gene sequence: CDR1 SGHAT, CDR2 FQNNGV. Trimming pared 0 bases from V and 11 bases from J, leaving 14 bases between. The CDR3 covers 15 residues. CDR3 in DNA: TGTGCCAGCAGCTTAGAGGCCGTTCAAAATCCACCCCTCCACTTT. Translated: CASSLEAVQNPPLHF.

CDR3 region: CASSFKTDTNYGYTF. CDR3 DNA: TGCGCCAGCAGCTTTAAAACCGATACTAACTATGGCTACACCTTC. This chain joins TRBV5-1 and TRBJ1-2; D call uncertain. This CDR3 is 15 amino acids long. Trimming stripped 2 bases from V and 0 bases from J, with 11 bases between. Germline CDR1 and CDR2: SGHRS and YFSETQ.

CDR3 residues: CASSPQPVWGLTYEQYF. In DNA form, the CDR3 reads TGTGCCAGCTCACCACAACCTGTCTGGGGACTTACCTACGAGCAGTACTTC. The rearrangement joins TRBV18 to TRBJ2-7; D possibly corresponds to TRBD2 (6 bases). The CDR3 is 17 residues long. The germline CDR1 and CDR2 sequences are KGHSH and LQKENI. Trimming pared 1 base from V and 2 bases from J, leaving 18 bases between.

This clonotype was observed a handful of times. The chain has TRBV7-9 and TRBJ2-7; TRBD1 agrees at 8 bases. CDR1 is SEHNR and CDR2 is FQNEAQ in the germline V gene (reference sequence). V lost 5 bases to trimming and J lost 4 bases; unmatched junction nucleotides: 4. This CDR3 contains 13 residues. The CDR3 sequence: CASSQGAPYEQYF. The DNA for the CDR3 is TGTGCCAGCAGCCAGGGGGCCCCGTACGAGCAGTACTTC.

This clonotype came up many times. This chain joins TRBV10-1 and TRBJ2-7; 8 nucleotides match TRBD1. Per the germline V gene, CDR1 is WNHNN and CDR2 is SYGVQD (reference sequence). Trimming removed 6 bases from V and 1 base from J; junction bases left unmatched: 14. The CDR3 covers 17 residues. The CDR3: CASRRIPRTGRSYEQYF. CDR3 DNA sequence: TGCGCCAGCAGGCGAATACCGAGGACAGGGCGTTCCTACGAGCAGTACTTC.

This chain uses TRBV5-1 with TRBJ1-3; 11 positions agree with TRBD1. The V gene end was trimmed by 4 bases and the J gene end by 3 bases; junction bases not matched to a gene: 3. The CDR3 spans 15 residues. Looked up from germline, CDR1 is SGHRS and CDR2 is YFSETQ. This chain's CDR3 is CASSPGTGGGNTIYF. The CDR3 DNA reads as TGCGCCAGCAGCCCCGGGACAGGGGGTGGAAACACCATATATTTT.

The V and J genes are TRBV5-1 and TRBJ2-3, with TRBD2 as a possible D gene (5 bases). Germline-derived CDR1 and CDR2 are SGHRS and YFSETQ. Trimming took off 0 bases at V and 1 base at J, with 12 bases between the two ends. This CDR3 comprises 16 residues. In DNA, the CDR3 is TGCGCCAGCAGCTTGGGACTACTAGTCGGCACAGATACGCAGTATTTT. Translation gives CASSLGLLVGTDTQYF. Variable domain in full (rest from reference TRBV5-1 and TRBJ2-3): KAGVTQTPRYLIKTRGQQVTLSCSPISGHRSVSWYQQTPGQGLQFLFEYFSETQRNKGNFPGRFSGRQFSNSRSEMNVSTLELGDSALYLCASSLGLLVGTDTQYFGPGTRLTVL.

This clonotype showed up just a few times. In DNA, the CDR3 is TGTGCCAGCAGTTTCGTTAGGAACACTGAAGCTTTCTTT. It yields the protein CASSFVRNTEAFF. The chain combines TRBV6-6 with TRBJ1-1; D is ambiguous. The V and J ends lost 4 bases and 1 base respectively, with 7 bases between them. The germline CDR1 and CDR2 sequences are MNHNY and SVGAGI (reference sequence). CDR3 length: 13 amino acids.

This clonotype showed up many times. The chain has TRBV2 and TRBJ2-7; no firm D call. The CDR3 extends over 15 amino acids. From germline, CDR1 is SNHLY and CDR2 FYNNEI. Between the trimmed V and J ends, which lost 5 bases and 0 bases, there was a span of 14 bases. CDR3 loop: CASSFQTQSSYEQYF. The CDR3 region has the DNA TGTGCCAGCAGTTTCCAGACCCAGAGCTCCTACGAGCAGTACTTC.

The rearrangement links TRBV19 to TRBJ2-5; TRBD2 agrees at 8 bases. This CDR3 has 14 amino acids. V was pared by 3 bases and J by 4 bases, with 4 bases of the junction left unmatched. Germline assignment: CDR1 LNHDA and CDR2 SQIVND (reference sequence). CDR3 in amino acids: CASSMGGLAETQYF. CDR3 bases: TGTGCCAGTAGTATGGGCGGACTAGCAGAGACCCAGTACTTC.

This clonotype was recorded many times. The chain is built from TRBV2 and TRBJ1-2; 8 nucleotides align to TRBD1. Germline V lookup: CDR1 SNHLY, CDR2 FYNNEI. V trimming: 7 bases; J trimming: 2 bases; junction bases outside the gene matches: 6. The CDR3 extends over 14 amino acids. The CDR3 DNA reads as TGTGCCAGCAAGCTGGGACAGGTGAACTATGGCTACACCTTC. It encodes CASKLGQVNYGYTF.

In this sample, this clonotype turned up a few times. V and J are TRBV5-1 and TRBJ2-1; 8 nucleotides line up with TRBD1. V was clipped by 5 bases and J by 4 bases; unmatched bases: 8. The CDR3 has 15 residues. Germline values: CDR1 SGHRS, CDR2 YFSETQ. CDR3 coding DNA: TGCGCCAGCAGACTACAGGGGGACCCGTACAATGAGCAGTTCTTC. Encoded protein: CASRLQGDPYNEQFF.

This clonotype has ten or more counts. The V call is TRBV2, the J call TRBJ2-7, with TRBD2 as a possible D gene (5 bases). Germline assignment: CDR1 SNHLY and CDR2 FYNNEI. V was cut by 6 bases and J by 1 base, with 16 bases left in between. The length of the CDR3 is 15 residues. The CDR3: CASRTEGTVSYEQYF. CDR3 DNA sequence: TGTGCCAGCAGGACTGAGGGAACCGTTTCCTACGAGCAGTACTTC.

The chain couples TRBV5-1 to TRBJ2-7; TRBD2 might be the D (6 bases). Germline CDR1 SGHRS, CDR2 YFSETQ. This CDR3 has 14 residues. V dropped 0 bases and J dropped 3 bases, with 10 bases sitting between them. Here the CDR3 DNA reads TGCGCCAGCAGCTTGGTTGGACTAAGCTACGAGCAGTACTTC. This sequence encodes CASSLVGLSYEQYF.

This chain joins TRBV6-1 and TRBJ2-6, with D unclear. Trimming left V 4 bases short and J 2 bases short, with 9 bases between. The CDR3 covers 15 residues. The germline CDR1 and CDR2 sequences are MNHNS and SASEGT. The CDR3 DNA sequence: TGTGCCAGCAGTGGGGCATTTGCTGGGGCCAACGTCCTGACTTTC. It specifies CASSGAFAGANVLTF.

This clonotype was picked up a small number of times. This chain connects TRBV7-2 to TRBJ1-1, with D hard to call. Trimming left V 0 bases short and J 7 bases short, with 15 bases between. The CDR3 length is 15 residues. The germline V gene has CDR1 SGHTA and CDR2 FQGNSA. The CDR3 bases are TGTGCCAGCAGCTTAGCCTCTTCAGGTGCTAGTGAAGCTTTCTTT. Its translation is CASSLASSGASEAFF.

The chain couples TRBV7-6 to TRBJ2-3; 8 nucleotides line up with TRBD1. This CDR3 has 17 residues. The V segment lost 4 bases and the J segment 4 bases; nucleotides outside the gene matches: 13. The V gene's germline CDR1 is SGHVS and CDR2 FNYEAQ. CDR3 coding DNA: TGTGCCAGCAGCTCACCCCCAGGGGGCAGTAGTGCAGATACGCAGTATTTT. Amino acids: CASSSPPGGSSADTQYF.

Concerning this clonotype: This may stem from a read error, because a much larger clone lies one nucleotide away. J is TRBJ2-7 and V is TRBV7-2; 7 bases are a match to TRBD1. Germline V gene lookup returns CDR1 SGHTA and CDR2 FQGNSA. The CDR3 has 15 residues. Written as DNA, the CDR3 is TGTGCCCGCAGCTTAGGGGGCTGGGGGAACTACGAGCAGTACTTC. Its translation is CARSLGGWGNYEQYF.

This chain joins TRBV28 and TRBJ1-2, with D uncertain. The CDR3 spans 14 residues. Trimming removed 1 base at V and 8 bases at J, with 14 bases between. Per germline, CDR1 MDHEN and CDR2 SYDVKM. The CDR3 DNA reads as TGTGCCAGCAGTTTATCATCGCCACCGCGGGGCTACACCTTC. Its protein product is CASSLSSPPRGYTF.

This clonotype was seen once. This may be a read error: a much more frequent sequence differs by one nucleotide. No conserved phenylalanine or tryptophan ends this CDR3, so it is likely a read error. The V gene is TRBV7-8, the J gene TRBJ2-7; 8 bases align to TRBD2. CDR3 length equals 15 residues. Germline assignment: CDR1 SGHVS and CDR2 FQNEAQ. The CDR3 sequence is CASSLAGTSLYEQYS. As DNA, the CDR3 is TGTGCCAGCAGCCTAGCCGGGACTAGTCTTTACGAGCAGTACTCC.

In this sample, this clonotype turned up once. Possible read error: a much larger clone is one base away. V is TRBV10-3 and J is TRBJ2-7; tentatively, D is TRBD1 (5 bases). Trimming shortened V by 6 bases and J by 0 bases, and 12 bases separated the two germline ends. Germline values: CDR1 ENHRY, CDR2 SYGVKD. The length of the CDR3 is 14 residues. DNA for the CDR3: TGTGCCATCAGGTTGGACGGACACTCCTACGAGCAGTACTTC. Protein: CAIRLDGHSYEQYF.

As concerns this clonotype: A much more abundant neighbour one base away suggests this may be a read error. The V gene is TRBV2, the J gene TRBJ1-1; D is ambiguous. Germline V gene lookup returns CDR1 SNHLY and CDR2 FYNNEI. The CDR3 is made up of 14 amino acids. Deletions cut 6 bases from V and 3 bases from J, with 14 bases between. The CDR3 loop reads CASRLTLGDTEAFF. The CDR3 DNA reads TGTGCCAGCAGGCTTACCCTTGGGGACACTGAAGCTTTCTTT.

This clonotype was observed at least ten times. The gene calls are TRBV7-3 and TRBJ2-1; D remains ambiguous. This CDR3 is 13 amino acids long. Looked up from germline, CDR1 is SGHTA and CDR2 is FQGTGA. V lost 0 bases and J 5 bases, leaving 5 bases between the germline ends. The CDR3 coding sequence is TGTGCCAGCAGCTTAACCCTAGACAATGAGCAGTTCTTC. This encodes CASSLTLDNEQFF.